These 12 T cell receptor beta chains originate from one sample sequenced in a study of Graves' ophthalmopathy and Graves' hyperthyroidism (dated by TCRdb to 2016 to 2019). Sequenced using an Illumina HiSeq 2000. For repertoire sequencing, the TCR beta CDR3 regions were amplified from RNA transcripts. HTBI primers and the Qiagen OneStep RT-PCR kit were used in a first-round RT-PCR, which was followed by a second-round multiplex PCR, size selection and purification. In-frame beta chains were kept once TCRdb had trimmed the public reads at Q25 with fastp and called clones with MiXCR. Duplicate CDR3 protein sequences are folded into a single record with the most common DNA and genes. The sample contains approximately 1.2 million distinct CDR3 sequences, about two fifths of them found a single time. The ten biggest clones cover 8.5% to 14% of the sample. Input material: peripheral blood or thyroid tissue (not recorded which). These receptors came from an adult man with Graves' hyperthyroidism.

The rearrangement links TRBV7-9 to TRBJ1-4, with a weak D call TRBD1 (5 bases). This CDR3 has 20 residues. Looked up from germline, CDR1 is SEHNR and CDR2 is FQNEAQ (reference sequence). The V and J ends lost 5 bases and 4 bases respectively, with 29 bases between them. The CDR3 DNA reads TGTGCCAGCAGCCCTGACGGAGGGGCGAACACCGGGCACATTAATGAAAAACTGTTTTTT. It specifies CASSPDGGANTGHINEKLFF.

This clonotype was recorded many times. The rearrangement uses TRBV7-2 and TRBJ1-5; D is uncertain. The length of the CDR3 is 14 residues. The V gene's germline CDR1 is SGHTA and CDR2 FQGNSA. The V end was cut by 5 bases, the J end by 4 bases, with 12 bases between. The DNA for the CDR3 is TGTGCCAGCAGCGAAGGGTTGCGAAATCAGCCCCAGCATTTT. It translates to CASSEGLRNQPQHF.

The chain links TRBV10-3 to TRBJ2-7, with D possibly matching TRBD1 (5 bases). V shed 10 bases and J shed 3 bases, with 22 bases lying between them. In germline, CDR1 is ENHRY, CDR2 SYGVKD. This CDR3 is built from 15 residues. CDR3 sequence reads: CASSPYMKQDYEQYF. The CDR3 coding sequence is TGTGCCAGCAGCCCGTACATGAAACAGGACTACGAGCAGTACTTC.

This clonotype has more than one count but fewer than ten. A read error is possible here, since a much larger clone lies one base away. The chain has TRBV29-1 and TRBJ1-1; no clear D gene. Germline CDR1 and CDR2: SQVTM and ANQGSEA. V was shortened by 4 bases and J by 6 bases, with 15 bases between the two germline ends. This CDR3 is built from 13 residues. CDR3 loop: CSVADFEDSEAFF. In nucleotides, the CDR3 is TGCAGCGTTGCAGATTTCGAGGATTCTGAAGCTTTCTTT.

V is TRBV7-2 and J is TRBJ1-1; 8 bases map to TRBD1. The CDR3 contains 15 residues. The germline V gene encodes CDR1 SGHTA and CDR2 FQGNSA. The V segment lost 5 bases and the J segment 5 bases; nucleotides outside the gene matches: 10. The CDR3 loop reads CASSETGTGLTEAFF. CDR3 nucleotides: TGTGCCAGCAGCGAGACAGGGACAGGCTTGACTGAAGCTTTCTTT.

This clonotype was seen just once. This sequence joins TRBV10-1 and TRBJ1-1; 7 bases are shared with TRBD1. Per the germline V gene, CDR1 is WNHNN and CDR2 is SYGVQD (reference sequence). The CDR3 covers 15 residues. V lost 3 bases and J lost 1; bases outside the gene matches: 5. CDR3 loop: CASSDLRGPNTEAFF. Written as DNA, the CDR3 is TGCGCCAGCAGTGATTTAAGGGGGCCGAACACTGAAGCTTTCTTT.

This chain joins TRBV10-3 and TRBJ1-4; weak D call: TRBD1 (6 bases). Trimming took 10 bases from V and 8 from J, leaving 14 bases between them. CDR1 ENHRY and CDR2 SYGVKD come from the germline V gene. The CDR3 extends over 12 amino acids. Here the CDR3 DNA reads TGTGCCACCAGAGAAGACAGGGAAAAACTGTTTTTT. Amino acids: CATREDREKLFF.

This clonotype came up many times. This chain uses TRBV9 with TRBJ1-1; D ambiguous. CDR3 length: 13 amino acids. Per germline, CDR1 SGDLS and CDR2 YYNGEE. V was clipped by 1 base and J by 1 base, with 5 bases between them. The CDR3 nucleotides read TGTGCCAGCAGCGTAATCCAGAACACTGAAGCTTTCTTT. It encodes CASSVIQNTEAFF.

This clonotype was recorded only once. This chain joins TRBV7-9 and TRBJ1-5, with a possible D match to TRBD1 (6 bases). Trimming removed 1 base at V and 14 bases at J, with 21 bases between. The CDR3 has 15 residues. In germline, CDR1 is SEHNR, CDR2 FQNEAQ (reference sequence). CDR3 bases: TGTGCCAGCAGCTTAGATGTCAGGGGACGATCCTACGAGCATTTT. Its translation: CASSLDVRGRSYEHF.

The chain carries TRBV2 and TRBJ2-6; D is undetermined. V lost 8 bases and J lost 2, with 13 bases in between. CDR1 is SNHLY, CDR2 FYNNEI, per germline. CDR3 size: 15 residues. The CDR3 nucleotides are TGTGCCAGCTCCCGACGGGCCCCTGGGGCCAACGTCCTGACTTTC. Protein sequence: CASSRRAPGANVLTF.

J is TRBJ2-2 and V is TRBV18, with D uncertain. CDR3 length equals 16 residues. V lost 6 bases, J lost 2 bases, and 16 bases lay in between. Looked up from germline, CDR1 is KGHSH and CDR2 is LQKENI. The CDR3 region has the DNA TGTGCCAGCTCTAAGGAATTAGCCCAAAACACCGGGGAGCTGTTTTTT. It is translated as CASSKELAQNTGELFF.

This clonotype has a count of ten or more. The V gene is TRBV9, the J gene TRBJ2-7, with D unclear. The CDR3 is made up of 14 amino acids. Germline CDR1 and CDR2: SGDLS and YYNGEE. Trimming left V 0 bases short and J 0 bases short, with 7 bases between. The CDR3 loop reads CASSVAVDSYEQYF. The CDR3 bases are TGTGCCAGCAGCGTAGCGGTCGACTCCTACGAGCAGTACTTC.